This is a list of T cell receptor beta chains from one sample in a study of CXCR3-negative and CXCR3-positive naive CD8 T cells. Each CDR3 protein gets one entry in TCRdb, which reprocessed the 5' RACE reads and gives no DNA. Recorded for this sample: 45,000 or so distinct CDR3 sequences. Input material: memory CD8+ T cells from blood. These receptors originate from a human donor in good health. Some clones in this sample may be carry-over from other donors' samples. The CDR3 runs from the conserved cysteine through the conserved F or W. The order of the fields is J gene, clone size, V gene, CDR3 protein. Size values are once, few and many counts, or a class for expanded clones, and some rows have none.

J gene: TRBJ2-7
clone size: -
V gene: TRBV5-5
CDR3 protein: CASSLRGALSYEQYF

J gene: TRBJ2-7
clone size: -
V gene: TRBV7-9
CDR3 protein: CASSFGFSGGSEQYF

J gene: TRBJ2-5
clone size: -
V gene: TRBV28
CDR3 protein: CASTPGPGLFSAETQYF

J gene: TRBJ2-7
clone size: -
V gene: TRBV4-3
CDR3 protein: CASSQAGGDHYEQYF

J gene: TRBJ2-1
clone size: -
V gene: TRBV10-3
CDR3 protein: CAISESSGYINEQFF

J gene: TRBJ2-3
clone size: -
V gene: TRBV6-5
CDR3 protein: CASSYSPSGGPSTDTQYF

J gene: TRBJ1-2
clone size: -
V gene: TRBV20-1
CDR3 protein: CSARALGGGYGYTF

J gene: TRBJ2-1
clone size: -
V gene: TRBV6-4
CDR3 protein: CASSDSLGGPSNEQFF

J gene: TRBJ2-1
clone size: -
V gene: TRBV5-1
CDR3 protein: CASSRTSGGPRGNEQFF

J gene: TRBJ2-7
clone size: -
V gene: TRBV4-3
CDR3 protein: CASSPEDTAYEQYF

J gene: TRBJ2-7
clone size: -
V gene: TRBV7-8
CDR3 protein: CASSLSRAGAPYEQYF

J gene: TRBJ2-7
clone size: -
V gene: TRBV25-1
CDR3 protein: CASSTLYEQYF

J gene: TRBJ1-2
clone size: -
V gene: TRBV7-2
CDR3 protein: CASSLESGRAYGYTF

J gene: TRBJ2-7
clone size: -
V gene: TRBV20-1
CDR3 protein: CSAVQGGTRYEQYF

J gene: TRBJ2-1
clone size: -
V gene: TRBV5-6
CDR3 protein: CASSSGHNEQFF

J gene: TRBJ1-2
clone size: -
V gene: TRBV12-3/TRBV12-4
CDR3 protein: CASRRQGIDYGYTF

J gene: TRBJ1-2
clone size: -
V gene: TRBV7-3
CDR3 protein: CASSPTGTGDGYTF

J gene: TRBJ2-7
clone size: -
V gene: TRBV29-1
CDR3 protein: CSVDLGHPYEQYF

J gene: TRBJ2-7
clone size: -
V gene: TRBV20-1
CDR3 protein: CSAPLGSGGPYEQYF

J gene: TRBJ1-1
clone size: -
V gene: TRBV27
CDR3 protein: CASSSSPTEAFF

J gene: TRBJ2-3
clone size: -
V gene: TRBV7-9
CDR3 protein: CAGSPPPSGSDTQYF

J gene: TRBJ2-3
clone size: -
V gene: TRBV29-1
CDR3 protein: CSSTGFPDTQYF

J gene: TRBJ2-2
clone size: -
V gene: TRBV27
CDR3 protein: CASSFFLANTGELFF

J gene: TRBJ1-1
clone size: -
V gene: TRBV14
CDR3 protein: CASSRPTVNTEAFF

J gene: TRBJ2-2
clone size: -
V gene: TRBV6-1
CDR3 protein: CASTGGGGSEDTGELFF

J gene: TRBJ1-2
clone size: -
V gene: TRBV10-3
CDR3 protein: CAISESGQGNDYTF

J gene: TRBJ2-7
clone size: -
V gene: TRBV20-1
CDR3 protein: CSARDTDLIKQYF

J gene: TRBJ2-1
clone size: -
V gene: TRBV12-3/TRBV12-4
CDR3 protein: CASTLTGVDEQFF

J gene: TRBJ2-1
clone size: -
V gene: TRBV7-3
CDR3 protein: CASSPTLTGEQFF

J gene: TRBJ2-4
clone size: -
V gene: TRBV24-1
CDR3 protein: CATSDSGLAGGLAKNIQYF

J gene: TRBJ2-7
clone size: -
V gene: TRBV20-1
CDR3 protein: CSARDRLTYEQYF

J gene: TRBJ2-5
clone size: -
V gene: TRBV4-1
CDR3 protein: CASSHPGTGVETQYF

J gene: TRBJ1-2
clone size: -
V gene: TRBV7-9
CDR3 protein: CASSLDGPYGYTF

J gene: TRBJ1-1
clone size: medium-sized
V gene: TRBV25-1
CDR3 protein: CASSGYKGTNTEAFF

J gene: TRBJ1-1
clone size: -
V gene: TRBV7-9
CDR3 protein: CASSFRDDEAFF

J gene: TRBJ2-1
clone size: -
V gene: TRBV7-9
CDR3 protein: CASSFILVMARGVNEQFF

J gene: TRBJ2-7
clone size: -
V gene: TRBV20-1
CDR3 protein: CSARDEGSVAYEQYF

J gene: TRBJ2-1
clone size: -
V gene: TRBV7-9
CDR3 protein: CASSLLLAGAGDEQFF

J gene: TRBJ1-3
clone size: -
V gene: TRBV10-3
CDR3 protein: CAISDPTGGKAGNTIYF

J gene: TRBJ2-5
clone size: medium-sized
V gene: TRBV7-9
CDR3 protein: CASSPILKTQYF

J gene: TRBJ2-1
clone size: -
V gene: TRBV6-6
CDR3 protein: CASSVYNEQFF

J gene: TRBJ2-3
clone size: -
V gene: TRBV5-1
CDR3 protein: CASSLPISGQRPDTQYF

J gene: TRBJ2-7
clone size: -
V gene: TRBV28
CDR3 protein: CASRRPRSSYEQYF

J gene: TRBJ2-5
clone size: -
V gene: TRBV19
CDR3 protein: CASSIVSPGETQYF

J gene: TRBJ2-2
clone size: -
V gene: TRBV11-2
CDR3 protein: CASSLSNGPVNTGELFF

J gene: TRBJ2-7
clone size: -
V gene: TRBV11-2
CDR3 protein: CASSRYWGPYEQYF

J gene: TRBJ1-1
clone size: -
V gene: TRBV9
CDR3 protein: CASSGMTGIETEAFF

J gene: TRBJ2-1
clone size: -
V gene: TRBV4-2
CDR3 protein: CASSQEAGGPDEQFF

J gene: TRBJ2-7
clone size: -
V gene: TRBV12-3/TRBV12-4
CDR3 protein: CASSLIGVSYEQYF

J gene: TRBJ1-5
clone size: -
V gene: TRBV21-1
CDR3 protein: CASSKALSDRGQGQPQHF

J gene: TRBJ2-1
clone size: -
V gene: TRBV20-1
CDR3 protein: CSARSIAGVYNEQFF